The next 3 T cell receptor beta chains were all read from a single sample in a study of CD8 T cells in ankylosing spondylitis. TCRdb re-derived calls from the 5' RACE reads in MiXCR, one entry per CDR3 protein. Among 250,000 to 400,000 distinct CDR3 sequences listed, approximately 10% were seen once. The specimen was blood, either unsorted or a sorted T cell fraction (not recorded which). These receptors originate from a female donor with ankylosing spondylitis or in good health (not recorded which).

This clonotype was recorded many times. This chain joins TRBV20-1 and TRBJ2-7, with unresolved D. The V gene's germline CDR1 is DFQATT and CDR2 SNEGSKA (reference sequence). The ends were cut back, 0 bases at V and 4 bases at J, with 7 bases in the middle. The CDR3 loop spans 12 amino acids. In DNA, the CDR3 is TGCAGTGCTAGAGACCTATCTTACGAGCAGTACTTC. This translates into CSARDLSYEQYF.

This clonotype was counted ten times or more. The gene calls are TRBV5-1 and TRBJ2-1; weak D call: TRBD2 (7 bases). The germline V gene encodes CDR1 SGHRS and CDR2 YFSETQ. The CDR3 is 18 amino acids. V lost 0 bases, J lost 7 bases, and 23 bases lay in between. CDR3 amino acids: CASSLAGFRGASQNEQFF. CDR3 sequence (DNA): TGCGCCAGCAGCTTGGCGGGGTTCCGGGGGGCCTCCCAAAATGAGCAGTTCTTC.

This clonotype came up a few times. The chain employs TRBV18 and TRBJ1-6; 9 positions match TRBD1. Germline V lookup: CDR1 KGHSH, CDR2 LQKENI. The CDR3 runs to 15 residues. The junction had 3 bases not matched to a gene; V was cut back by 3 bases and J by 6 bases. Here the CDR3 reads CASSPTGGGNSPLHF. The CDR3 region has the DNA TGTGCCAGCTCACCTACAGGGGGCGGTAATTCACCCCTCCACTTT. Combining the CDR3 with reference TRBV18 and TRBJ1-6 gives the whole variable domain NAGVMQNPRHLVRRRGQEARLRCSPMKGHSHVYWYRQLPEEGLKFMVYLQKENIIDESGMPKERFSAEFPKEGPSILRIQQVVRGDSAAYFCASSPTGGGNSPLHFGNGTRLTVT.